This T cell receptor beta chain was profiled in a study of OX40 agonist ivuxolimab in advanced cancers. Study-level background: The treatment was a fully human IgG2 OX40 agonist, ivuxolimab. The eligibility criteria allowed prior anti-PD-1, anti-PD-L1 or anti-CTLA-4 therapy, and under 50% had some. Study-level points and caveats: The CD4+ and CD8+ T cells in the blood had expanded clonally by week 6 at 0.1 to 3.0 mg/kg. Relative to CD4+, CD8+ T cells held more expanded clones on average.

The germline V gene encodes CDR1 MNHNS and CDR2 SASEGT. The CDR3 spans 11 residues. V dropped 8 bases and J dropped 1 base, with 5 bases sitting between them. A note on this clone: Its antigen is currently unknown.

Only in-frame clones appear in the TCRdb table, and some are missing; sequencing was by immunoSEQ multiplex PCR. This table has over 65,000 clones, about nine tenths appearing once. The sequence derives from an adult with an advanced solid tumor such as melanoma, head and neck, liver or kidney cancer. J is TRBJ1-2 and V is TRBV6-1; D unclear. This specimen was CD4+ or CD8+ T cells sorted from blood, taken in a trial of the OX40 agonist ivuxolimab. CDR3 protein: CASFINYGYTF. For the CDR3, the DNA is TGTGCCAGCTTCATTAACTATGGCTACACCTTC.